Listed below are T cell receptor beta chains from one sample, sequenced in a study of blood T cell repertoires in COVID-19. Sequencing used immunoSEQ multiplex PCR; TCRdb keeps in-frame clones, though not all of them. This sample has roughly 150,000 clones, with about 82% found just once. Material for sequencing was peripheral blood. Source of these receptors: a woman aged 80 or older with COVID-19, enrolled during active disease. CDR3s include the opening cysteine and the closing phenylalanine or tryptophan. A D gene is named only where the DNA matches it firmly. Clone size is shown for a subset of rows, as once, few, many or a class of expanded clone.

size: NA; J: TRBJ1-1; D: TRBD1; V: TRBV6-5; CDR3: CASSYMKGAPDTEAFF; DNA: TGTGCCAGCAGTTATATGAAGGGGGCGCCTGACACTGAAGCTTTCTTT
size: NA; J: TRBJ2-2; D: NA; V: TRBV5-1; CDR3: CASSFVPGGNTGELFF; DNA: TGCGCCAGCAGCTTTGTGCCAGGTGGGAACACCGGGGAGCTGTTTTTT
size: NA; J: TRBJ2-1; D: TRBD2; V: TRBV6-5; CDR3: CASRETSSDEQFF; DNA: TGTGCCAGCAGGGAGACTAGCAGCGATGAGCAGTTCTTC
size: NA; J: TRBJ1-3; D: NA; V: TRBV28; CDR3: CASTRDTGSNTIYF; DNA: TGTGCCAGCACCCGGGACACCGGGTCGAACACCATATATTTT
size: NA; J: TRBJ1-1; D: NA; V: TRBV6-5; CDR3: CACCYSWGHEAFF; DNA: TGTGCCTGCTGTTACTCTTGGGGACATGAAGCTTTCTTT
size: NA; J: TRBJ2-5; D: NA; V: TRBV11-2; CDR3: CASSSPGGEETQYF; DNA: TGTGCCAGCAGCTCCCCAGGAGGTGAAGAGACCCAGTACTTC
size: NA; J: TRBJ1-2; D: TRBD1; V: TRBV19; CDR3: CASSTRTGANYGYTF; DNA: TGTGCCAGTAGTACCCGGACAGGAGCTAACTATGGCTACACCTTC
size: few; J: TRBJ2-7; D: NA; V: TRBV5-4; CDR3: CASSLQQAPYEQYF; DNA: TGTGCCAGCAGCTTGCAGCAGGCGCCCTACGAGCAGTACTTC
size: NA; J: TRBJ1-6; D: TRBD1; V: TRBV2; CDR3: CASSESAGGGDSPLHF; DNA: TGTGCCAGCAGTGAATCGGCAGGGGGCGGAGATTCACCCCTCCACTTT
size: NA; J: TRBJ2-4; D: NA; V: TRBV2; CDR3: CASGSLFAKNIQYF; DNA: TGTGCCAGCGGGAGCTTATTCGCCAAAAACATTCAGTACTTC
size: NA; J: TRBJ2-5; D: TRBD2; V: TRBV2; CDR3: CASGPGGLRETQYF; DNA: TGTGCCAGCGGCCCGGGGGGTCTGAGGGAGACCCAGTACTTC
size: NA; J: TRBJ1-5; D: NA; V: TRBV19; CDR3: CASQPRARGQPQHF; DNA: TGTGCCAGCCAACCCCGGGCCCGAGGGCAGCCCCAGCATTTT
size: once; J: TRBJ2-3; D: NA; V: TRBV5-1; CDR3: CASSVLQRGNADTQYF; DNA: TGCGCCAGCAGCGTCCTTCAACGAGGGAACGCAGATACGCAGTATTTT
size: NA; J: TRBJ1-3; D: NA; V: TRBV21-1; CDR3: CASSKDERDSGNTIYF; DNA: TGTGCCAGCAGCAAAGATGAAAGAGACAGTGGAAACACCATATATTTT
size: NA; J: TRBJ1-5; D: TRBD1; V: TRBV6-6; CDR3: CASTPGGGPNQPQHF; DNA: TGTGCCAGCACCCCAGGGGGTGGCCCCAATCAGCCCCAGCATTTT
size: NA; J: TRBJ1-2; D: NA; V: TRBV5-1; CDR3: CASSPGSNYGYTF; DNA: TGCGCCAGCAGCCCAGGTTCTAACTATGGCTACACCTTC
size: NA; J: TRBJ1-3; D: TRBD1; V: TRBV5-1; CDR3: CASSPGQGTNTIYF; DNA: TGCGCCAGCTCTCCGGGACAGGGAACAAACACCATATATTTT
size: once; J: TRBJ2-5; D: NA; V: TRBV9; CDR3: CASSVTGSQETQYF; DNA: TGTGCCAGCAGCGTGACAGGATCCCAAGAGACCCAGTACTTC
size: few; J: TRBJ1-5; D: TRBD1; V: TRBV5-1; CDR3: CASSLGQGDQPQHF; DNA: TGCGCCAGCAGTCTCGGACAGGGTGATCAGCCCCAGCATTTT
size: few; J: TRBJ1-4; D: TRBD1; V: TRBV5-1; CDR3: CASSLGGTGTTTNEKLFF; DNA: TGCGCCAGCAGCTTGGGTGGGACAGGGACTACAACTAATGAAAAACTGTTTTTT
size: few; J: TRBJ1-5; D: TRBD1; V: TRBV19; CDR3: CASSMLHRGEQPQHF; DNA: TGTGCCAGTAGTATGCTCCACAGGGGTGAACAGCCCCAGCATTTT
size: few; J: TRBJ1-4; D: NA; V: TRBV5-3; CDR3: CARSPVRAGGYEKLFF; DNA: TGTGCCAGAAGCCCAGTCAGGGCGGGGGGATATGAAAAACTGTTTTTT
size: NA; J: TRBJ2-3; D: NA; V: TRBV10-3; CDR3: CAISEQGSDTQYF; DNA: TGTGCCATCAGTGAACAGGGCTCAGATACGCAGTATTTT
size: NA; J: TRBJ2-1; D: NA; V: TRBV20-1; CDR3: CSASSGAGRVGEQFF; DNA: TGCAGTGCTAGTTCAGGGGCCGGTCGGGTGGGTGAGCAGTTCTTC
size: NA; J: TRBJ1-4; D: TRBD1; V: TRBV7-9; CDR3: CASSPSDRGDEKLFF; DNA: TGTGCCAGCAGCCCCAGTGACAGGGGAGATGAAAAACTGTTTTTT
size: once; J: TRBJ1-2; D: NA; V: TRBV19; CDR3: CASLSPVHGYTF; DNA: TGTGCCAGCCTGTCCCCGGTCCATGGCTACACCTTC
size: NA; J: TRBJ2-1; D: NA; V: TRBV10-3; CDR3: CAISIVYNEQFF; DNA: TGTGCCATCAGTATAGTTTACAATGAGCAGTTCTTC
size: NA; J: TRBJ2-7; D: NA; V: TRBV6-5; CDR3: CASSYTREGWMEYF; DNA: TGTGCCAGCAGTTACACCCGTGAGGGTTGGATGGAGTACTTC
size: NA; J: TRBJ1-1; D: NA; V: TRBV5-1; CDR3: CASSFGTQGTEAFF; DNA: TGCGCCAGCAGCTTCGGGACTCAGGGCACTGAAGCTTTCTTT
size: NA; J: TRBJ2-3; D: NA; V: TRBV12-5; CDR3: CASALSGADTQYF; DNA: TGTGCTAGTGCCCTCTCCGGGGCAGATACGCAGTATTTT
size: NA; J: TRBJ1-5; D: NA; V: TRBV6-6; CDR3: CASSSRDSNQPQHF; DNA: TGTGCCAGCAGTAGCAGGGATAGCAATCAGCCCCAGCATTTT
size: NA; J: TRBJ2-7; D: NA; V: TRBV10-3; CDR3: CASEQALSYEQYF; DNA: TGTGCCTCAGAACAGGCCCTCTCCTACGAGCAGTACTTC
size: NA; J: TRBJ1-1; D: NA; V: TRBV29-1; CDR3: CSVAGSLNTEAFF; DNA: TGCAGCGTTGCTGGCAGTTTGAACACTGAAGCTTTCTTT